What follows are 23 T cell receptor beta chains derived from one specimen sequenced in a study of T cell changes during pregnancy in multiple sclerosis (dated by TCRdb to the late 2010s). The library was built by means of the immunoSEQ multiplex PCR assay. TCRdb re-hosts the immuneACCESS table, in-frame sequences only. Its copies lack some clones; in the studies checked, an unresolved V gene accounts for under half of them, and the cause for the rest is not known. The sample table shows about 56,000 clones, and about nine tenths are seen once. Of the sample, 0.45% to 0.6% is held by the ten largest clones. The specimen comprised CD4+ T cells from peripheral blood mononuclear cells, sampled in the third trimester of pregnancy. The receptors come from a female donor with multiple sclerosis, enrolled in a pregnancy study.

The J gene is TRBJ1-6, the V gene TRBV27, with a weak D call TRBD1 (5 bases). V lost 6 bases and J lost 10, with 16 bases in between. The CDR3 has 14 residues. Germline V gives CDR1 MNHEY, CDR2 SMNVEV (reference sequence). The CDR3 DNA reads TGTGCCAGCAGAGTACAGGTTGTGGGCTCACCCCTCCACTTT. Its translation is CASRVQVVGSPLHF.

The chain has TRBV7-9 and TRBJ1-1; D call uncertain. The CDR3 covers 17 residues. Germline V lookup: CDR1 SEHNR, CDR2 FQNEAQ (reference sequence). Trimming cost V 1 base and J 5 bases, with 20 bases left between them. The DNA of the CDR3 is TGTGCCAGCAGCTTAGAGGGTGGCAGGCGGGTGAGGACTGAAGCTTTCTTT. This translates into CASSLEGGRRVRTEAFF.

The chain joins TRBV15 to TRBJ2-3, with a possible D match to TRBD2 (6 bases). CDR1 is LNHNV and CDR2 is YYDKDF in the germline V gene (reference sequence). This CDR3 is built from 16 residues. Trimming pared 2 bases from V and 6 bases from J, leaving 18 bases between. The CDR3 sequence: CATSRRPGGATDTQYF. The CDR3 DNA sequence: TGTGCCACCAGCAGACGCCCCGGAGGGGCCACGGATACGCAGTATTTT.

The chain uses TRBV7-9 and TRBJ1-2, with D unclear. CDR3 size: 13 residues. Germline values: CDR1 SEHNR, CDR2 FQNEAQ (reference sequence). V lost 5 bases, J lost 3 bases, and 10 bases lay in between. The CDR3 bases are TGTGCCAGCAGCCCCAGTGAATACTATGGCTACACCTTC. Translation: CASSPSEYYGYTF.

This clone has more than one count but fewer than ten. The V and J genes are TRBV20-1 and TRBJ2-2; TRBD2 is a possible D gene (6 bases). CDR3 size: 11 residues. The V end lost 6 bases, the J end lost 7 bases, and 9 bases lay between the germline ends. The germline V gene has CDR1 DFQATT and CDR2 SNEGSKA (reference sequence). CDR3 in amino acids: CSARLVGELFF. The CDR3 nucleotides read TGCAGTGCCAGACTAGTCGGGGAGCTGTTTTTT.

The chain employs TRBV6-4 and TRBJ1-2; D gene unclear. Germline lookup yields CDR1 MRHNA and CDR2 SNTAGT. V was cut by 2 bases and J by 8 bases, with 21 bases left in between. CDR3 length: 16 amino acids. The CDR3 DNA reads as TGTGCCAGCAGTGACACACCCCAGGCGCTTCCCGGCGGCTACACCTTC. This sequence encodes CASSDTPQALPGGYTF.

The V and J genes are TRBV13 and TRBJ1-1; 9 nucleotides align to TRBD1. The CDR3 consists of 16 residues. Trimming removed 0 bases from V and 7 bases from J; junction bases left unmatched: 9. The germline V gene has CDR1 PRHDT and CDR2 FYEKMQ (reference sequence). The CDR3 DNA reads TGTGCCAGCAGCTTAGGCACCTACAGGGGGCTGAATGAAGCTTTCTTT. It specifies CASSLGTYRGLNEAFF.

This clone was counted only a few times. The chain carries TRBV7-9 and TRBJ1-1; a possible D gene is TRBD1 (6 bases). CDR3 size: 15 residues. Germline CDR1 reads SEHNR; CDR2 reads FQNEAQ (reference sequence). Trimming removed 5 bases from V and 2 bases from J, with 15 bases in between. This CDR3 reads CASSAQGPSNTEAFF. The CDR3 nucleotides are TGTGCCAGCAGCGCCCAGGGGCCCTCTAACACTGAAGCTTTCTTT.

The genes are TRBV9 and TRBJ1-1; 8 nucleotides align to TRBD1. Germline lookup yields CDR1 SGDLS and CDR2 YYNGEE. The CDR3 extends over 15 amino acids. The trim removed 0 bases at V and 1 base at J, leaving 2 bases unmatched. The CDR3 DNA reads TGTGCCAGCAGCGTAGTGGGACAGGAGAACACTGAAGCTTTCTTT. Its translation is CASSVVGQENTEAFF.

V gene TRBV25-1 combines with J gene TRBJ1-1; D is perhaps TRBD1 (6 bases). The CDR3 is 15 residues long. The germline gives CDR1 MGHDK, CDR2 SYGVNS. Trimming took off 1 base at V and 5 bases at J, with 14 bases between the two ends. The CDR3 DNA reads TGTGCCAGCAGTGAATGGGGGGGCGCCGGGACTGAAGCTTTCTTT. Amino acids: CASSEWGGAGTEAFF.

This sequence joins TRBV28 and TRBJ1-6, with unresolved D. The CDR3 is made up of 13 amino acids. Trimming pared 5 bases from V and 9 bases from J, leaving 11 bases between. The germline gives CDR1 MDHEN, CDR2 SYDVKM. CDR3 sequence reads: CASSHLVISPLHF. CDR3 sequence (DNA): TGTGCCAGCAGTCATCTAGTAATTTCACCCCTCCACTTT.

The CDR3 DNA sequence: TGTGCCAGCAGTGAGTATGGCGGGGGCGCCCAATCTAGGTACGACGAGCAGTACTTC. Protein: CASSEYGGGAQSRYDEQYF. The chain carries TRBV6-1 and TRBJ2-7; TRBD2 might be the D (7 bases). Germline V CDR1 and CDR2: MNHNS, SASEGT. The CDR3 contains 19 residues. The V end was cut by 3 bases, the J end by 5 bases, with 29 bases between.

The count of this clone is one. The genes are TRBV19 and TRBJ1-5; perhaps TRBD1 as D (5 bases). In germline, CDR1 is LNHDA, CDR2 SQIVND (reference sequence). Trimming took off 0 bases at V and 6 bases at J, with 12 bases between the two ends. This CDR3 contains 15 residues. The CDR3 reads CASSIESSGGQPQHF. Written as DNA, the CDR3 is TGTGCCAGTAGTATAGAATCTTCGGGGGGTCAGCCCCAGCATTTT.

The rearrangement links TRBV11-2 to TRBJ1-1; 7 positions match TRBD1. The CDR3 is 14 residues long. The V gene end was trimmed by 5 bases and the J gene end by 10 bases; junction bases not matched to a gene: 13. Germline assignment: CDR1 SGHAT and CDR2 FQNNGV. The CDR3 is CASSVNRDSRRAFF. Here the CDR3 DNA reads TGTGCCAGCAGCGTAAACCGGGACAGCCGGCGAGCTTTCTTT.

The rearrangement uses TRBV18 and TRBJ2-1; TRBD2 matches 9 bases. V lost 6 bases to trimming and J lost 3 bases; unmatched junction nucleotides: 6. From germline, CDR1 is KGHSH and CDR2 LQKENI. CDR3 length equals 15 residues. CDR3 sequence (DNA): TGTGCCAGCTCGTTTAGACTAGCGGACTACAATGAGCAGTTCTTC. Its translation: CASSFRLADYNEQFF.

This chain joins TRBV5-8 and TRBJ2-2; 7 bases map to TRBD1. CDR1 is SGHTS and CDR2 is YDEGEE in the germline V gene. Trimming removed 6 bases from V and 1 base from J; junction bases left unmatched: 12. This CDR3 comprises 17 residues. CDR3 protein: CASITHTRTGNTGELFF. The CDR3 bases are TGTGCCAGCATAACCCACACGCGGACAGGGAACACCGGGGAGCTGTTTTTT. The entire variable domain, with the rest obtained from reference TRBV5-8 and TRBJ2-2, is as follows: EAGVTQSPTHLIKTRGQQATLRCSPISGHTSVYWYQQALGLGLQFLLWYDEGEERNRGNFPPRFSGRQFPNYSSELNVNALELEDSALYLCASITHTRTGNTGELFFGEGSRLTVL.

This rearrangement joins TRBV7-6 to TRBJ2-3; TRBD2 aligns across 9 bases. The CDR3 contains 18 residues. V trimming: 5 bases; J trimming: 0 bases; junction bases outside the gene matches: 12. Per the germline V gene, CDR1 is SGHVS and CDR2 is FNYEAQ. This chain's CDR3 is CASSQNGLATVSTDTQYF. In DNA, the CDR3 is TGTGCCAGCAGCCAGAACGGACTAGCGACCGTTAGCACAGATACGCAGTATTTT.

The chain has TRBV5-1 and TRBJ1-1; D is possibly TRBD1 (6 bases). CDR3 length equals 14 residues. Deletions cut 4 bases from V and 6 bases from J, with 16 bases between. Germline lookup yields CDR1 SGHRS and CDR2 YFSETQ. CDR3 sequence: CASSPGHRLAEAFF. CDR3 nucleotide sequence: TGCGCCAGCAGCCCGGGACACCGGCTTGCTGAAGCTTTCTTT.

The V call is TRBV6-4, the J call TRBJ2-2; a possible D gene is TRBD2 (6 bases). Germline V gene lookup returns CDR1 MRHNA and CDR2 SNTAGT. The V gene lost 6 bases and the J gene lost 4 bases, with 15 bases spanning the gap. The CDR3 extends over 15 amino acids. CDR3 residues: CASSALGAGTGELFF. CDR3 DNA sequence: TGTGCCAGCAGCGCCCTGGGAGCGGGCACCGGGGAGCTGTTTTTT.

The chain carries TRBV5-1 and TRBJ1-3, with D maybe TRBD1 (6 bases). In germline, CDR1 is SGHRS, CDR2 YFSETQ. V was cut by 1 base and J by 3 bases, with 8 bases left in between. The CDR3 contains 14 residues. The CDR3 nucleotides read TGCGCCAGCAGCTTGACAGGGTTTGGAAACACCATATATTTT. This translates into CASSLTGFGNTIYF.

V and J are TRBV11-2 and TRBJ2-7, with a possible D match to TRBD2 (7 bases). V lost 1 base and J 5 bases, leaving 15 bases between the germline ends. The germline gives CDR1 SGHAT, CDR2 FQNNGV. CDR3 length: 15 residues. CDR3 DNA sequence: TGTGCCAGCAGCTTAGCCCGAGGGGGGGCGAACGAGCAGTACTTC. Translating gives CASSLARGGANEQYF.

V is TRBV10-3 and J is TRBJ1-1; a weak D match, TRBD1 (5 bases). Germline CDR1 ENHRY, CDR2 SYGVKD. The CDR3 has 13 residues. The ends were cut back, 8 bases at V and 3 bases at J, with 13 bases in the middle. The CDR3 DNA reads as TGTGCCATCGACCAGGGCCCAGACACTGAAGCTTTCTTT. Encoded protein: CAIDQGPDTEAFF.

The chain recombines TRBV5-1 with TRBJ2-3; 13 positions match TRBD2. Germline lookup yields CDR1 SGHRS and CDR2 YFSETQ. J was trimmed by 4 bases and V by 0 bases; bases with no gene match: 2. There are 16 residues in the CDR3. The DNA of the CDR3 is TGCGCCAGCAGCTTGGGGGGACTAGCGGGGTCAGATACGCAGTATTTT. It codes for CASSLGGLAGSDTQYF.